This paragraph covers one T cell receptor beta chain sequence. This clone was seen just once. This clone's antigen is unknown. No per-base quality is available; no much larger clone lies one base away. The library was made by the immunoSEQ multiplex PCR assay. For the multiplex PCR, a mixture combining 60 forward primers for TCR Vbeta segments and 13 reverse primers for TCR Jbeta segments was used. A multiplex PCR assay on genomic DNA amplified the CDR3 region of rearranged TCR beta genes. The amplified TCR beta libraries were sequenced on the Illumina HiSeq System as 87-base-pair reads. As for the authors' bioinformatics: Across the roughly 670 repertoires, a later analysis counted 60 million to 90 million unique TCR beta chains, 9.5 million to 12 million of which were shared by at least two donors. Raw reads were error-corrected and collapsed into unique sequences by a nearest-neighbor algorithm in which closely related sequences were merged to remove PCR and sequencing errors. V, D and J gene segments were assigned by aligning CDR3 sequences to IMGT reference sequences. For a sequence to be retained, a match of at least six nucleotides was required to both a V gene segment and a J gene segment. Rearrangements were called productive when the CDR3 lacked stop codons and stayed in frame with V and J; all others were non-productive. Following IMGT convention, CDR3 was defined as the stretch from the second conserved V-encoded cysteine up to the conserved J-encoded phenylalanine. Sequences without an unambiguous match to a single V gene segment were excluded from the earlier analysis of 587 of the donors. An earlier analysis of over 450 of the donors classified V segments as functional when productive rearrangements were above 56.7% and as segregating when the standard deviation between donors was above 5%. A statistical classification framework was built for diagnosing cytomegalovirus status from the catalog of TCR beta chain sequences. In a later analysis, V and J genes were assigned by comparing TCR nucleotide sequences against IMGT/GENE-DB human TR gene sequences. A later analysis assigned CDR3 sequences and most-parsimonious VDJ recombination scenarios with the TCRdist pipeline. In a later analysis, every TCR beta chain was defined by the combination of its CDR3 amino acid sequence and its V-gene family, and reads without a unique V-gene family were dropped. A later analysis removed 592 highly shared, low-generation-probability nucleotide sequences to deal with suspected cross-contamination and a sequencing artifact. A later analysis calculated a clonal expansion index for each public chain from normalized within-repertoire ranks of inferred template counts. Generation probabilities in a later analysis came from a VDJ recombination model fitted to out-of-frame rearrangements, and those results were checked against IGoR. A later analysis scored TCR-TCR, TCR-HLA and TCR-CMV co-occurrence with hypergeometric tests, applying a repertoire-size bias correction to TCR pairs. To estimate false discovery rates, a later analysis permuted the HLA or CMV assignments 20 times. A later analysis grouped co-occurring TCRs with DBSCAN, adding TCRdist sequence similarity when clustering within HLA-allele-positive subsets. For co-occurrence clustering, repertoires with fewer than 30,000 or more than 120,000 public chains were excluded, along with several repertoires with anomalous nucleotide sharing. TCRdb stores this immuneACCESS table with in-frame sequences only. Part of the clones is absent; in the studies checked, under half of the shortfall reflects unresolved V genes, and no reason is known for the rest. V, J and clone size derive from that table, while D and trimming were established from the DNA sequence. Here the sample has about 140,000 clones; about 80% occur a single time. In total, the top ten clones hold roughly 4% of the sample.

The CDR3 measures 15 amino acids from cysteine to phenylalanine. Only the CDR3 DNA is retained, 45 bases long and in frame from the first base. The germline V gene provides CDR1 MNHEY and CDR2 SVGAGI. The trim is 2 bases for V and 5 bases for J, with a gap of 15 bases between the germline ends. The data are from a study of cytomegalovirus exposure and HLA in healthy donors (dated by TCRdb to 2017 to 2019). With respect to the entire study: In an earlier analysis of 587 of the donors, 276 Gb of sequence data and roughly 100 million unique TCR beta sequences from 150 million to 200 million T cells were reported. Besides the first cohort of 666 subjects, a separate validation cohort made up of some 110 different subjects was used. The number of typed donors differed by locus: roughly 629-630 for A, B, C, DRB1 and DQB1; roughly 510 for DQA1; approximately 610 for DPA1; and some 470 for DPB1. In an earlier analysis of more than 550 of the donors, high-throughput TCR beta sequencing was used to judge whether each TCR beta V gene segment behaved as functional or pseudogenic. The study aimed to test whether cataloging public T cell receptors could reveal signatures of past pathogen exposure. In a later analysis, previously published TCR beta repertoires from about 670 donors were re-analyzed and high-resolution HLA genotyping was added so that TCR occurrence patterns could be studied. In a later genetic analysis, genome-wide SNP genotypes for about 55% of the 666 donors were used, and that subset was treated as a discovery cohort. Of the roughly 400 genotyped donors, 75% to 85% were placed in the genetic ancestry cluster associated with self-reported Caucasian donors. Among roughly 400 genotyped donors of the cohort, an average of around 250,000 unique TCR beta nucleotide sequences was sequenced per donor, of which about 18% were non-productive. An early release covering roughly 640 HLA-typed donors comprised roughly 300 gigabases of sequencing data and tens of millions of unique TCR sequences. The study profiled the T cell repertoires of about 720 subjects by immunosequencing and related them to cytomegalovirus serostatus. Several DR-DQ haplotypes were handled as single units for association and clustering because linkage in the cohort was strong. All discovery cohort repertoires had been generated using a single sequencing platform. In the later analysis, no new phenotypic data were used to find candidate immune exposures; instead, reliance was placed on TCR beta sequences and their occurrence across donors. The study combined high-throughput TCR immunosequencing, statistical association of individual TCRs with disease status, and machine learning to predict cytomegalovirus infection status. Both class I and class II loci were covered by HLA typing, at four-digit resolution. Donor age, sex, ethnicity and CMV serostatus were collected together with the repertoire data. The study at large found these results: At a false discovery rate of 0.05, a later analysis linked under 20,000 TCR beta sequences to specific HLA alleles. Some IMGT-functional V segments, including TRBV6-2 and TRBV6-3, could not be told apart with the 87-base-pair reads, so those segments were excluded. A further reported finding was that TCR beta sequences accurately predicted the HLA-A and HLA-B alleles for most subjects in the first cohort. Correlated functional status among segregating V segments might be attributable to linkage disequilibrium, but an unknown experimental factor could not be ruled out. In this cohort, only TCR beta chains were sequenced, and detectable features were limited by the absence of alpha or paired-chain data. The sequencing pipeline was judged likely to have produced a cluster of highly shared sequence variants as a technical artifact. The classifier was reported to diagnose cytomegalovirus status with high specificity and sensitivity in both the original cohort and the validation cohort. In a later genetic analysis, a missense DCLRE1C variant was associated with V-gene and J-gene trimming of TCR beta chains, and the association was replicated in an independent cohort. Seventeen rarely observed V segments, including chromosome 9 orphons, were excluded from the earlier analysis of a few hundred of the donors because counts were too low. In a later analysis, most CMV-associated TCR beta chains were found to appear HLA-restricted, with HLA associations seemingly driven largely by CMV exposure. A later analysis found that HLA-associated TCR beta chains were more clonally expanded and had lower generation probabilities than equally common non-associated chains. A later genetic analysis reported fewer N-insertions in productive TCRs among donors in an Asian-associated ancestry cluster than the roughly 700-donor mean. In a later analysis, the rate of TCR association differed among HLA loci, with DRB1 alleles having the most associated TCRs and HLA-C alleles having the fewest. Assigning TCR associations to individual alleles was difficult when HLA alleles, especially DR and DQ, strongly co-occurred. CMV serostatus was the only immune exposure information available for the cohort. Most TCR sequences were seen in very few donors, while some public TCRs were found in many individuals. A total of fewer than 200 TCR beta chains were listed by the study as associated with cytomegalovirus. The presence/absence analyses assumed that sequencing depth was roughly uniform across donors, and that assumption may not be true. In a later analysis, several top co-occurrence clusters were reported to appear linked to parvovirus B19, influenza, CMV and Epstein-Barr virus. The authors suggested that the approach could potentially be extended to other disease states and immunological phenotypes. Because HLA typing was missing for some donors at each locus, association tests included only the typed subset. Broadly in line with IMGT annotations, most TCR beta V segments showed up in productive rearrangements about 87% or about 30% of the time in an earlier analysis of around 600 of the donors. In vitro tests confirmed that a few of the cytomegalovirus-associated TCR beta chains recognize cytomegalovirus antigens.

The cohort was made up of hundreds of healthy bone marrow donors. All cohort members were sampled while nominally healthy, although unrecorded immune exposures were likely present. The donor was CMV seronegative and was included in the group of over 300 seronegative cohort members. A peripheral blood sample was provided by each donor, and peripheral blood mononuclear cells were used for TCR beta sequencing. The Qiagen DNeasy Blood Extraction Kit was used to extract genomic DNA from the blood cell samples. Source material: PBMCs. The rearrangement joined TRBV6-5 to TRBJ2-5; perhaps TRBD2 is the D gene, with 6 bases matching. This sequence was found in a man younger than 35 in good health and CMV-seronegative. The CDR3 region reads CASSYHRGVPETQYF. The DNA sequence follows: TGTGCCAGCAGTTACCATCGCGGGGTTCCGGAGACCCAGTACTTC.